A selection of T cell receptor beta chains follows, all from one sample in a study of a mutant IDH1 vaccine in newly diagnosed glioma. No antigen is known for these receptors. Clones were read by immunoSEQ multiplex PCR, and TCRdb kept only the in-frame ones, dropping some. This table holds about 40,000 clones, 84% found once. Material: PBMCs, obtained from a glioma patient whose treatment included an IDH1 peptide vaccine. The receptors shown here come from a man aged 40-49 years with glioma. Both conserved end residues are part of each CDR3. D genes are given only for firm matches. Some rows mark clone size as missing; the rest say once, few, many or name a class of expanded clone.

clone_size j_call v_call d_call cdr3_aa cdr3_nt
- TRBJ1-2 TRBV5-1 - CASSLTGGNYGYTF TGCGCCAGCAGCTTGACGGGGGGGAACTATGGCTACACCTTC
- TRBJ2-1 TRBV5-1 - CASSHGTGYNEQFF TGCGCCAGCAGCCACGGGACTGGATACAATGAGCAGTTCTTC
- TRBJ2-1 TRBV10-3 TRBD2 CAISDSGRGGNEQFF TGTGCCATCAGTGATAGCGGGAGGGGGGGTAATGAGCAGTTCTTC
- TRBJ1-1 TRBV5-1 TRBD1 CASSHGTVNTEAFF TGCGCCAGCAGCCATGGGACAGTAAACACTGAAGCTTTCTTT
- TRBJ1-2 TRBV5-8 - CASSLDQVAGYTF TGTGCCAGCAGCTTGGACCAGGTGGCTGGCTACACCTTC
- TRBJ1-2 TRBV9 TRBD1 CASSVEGQGNYGYTF TGTGCCAGCAGCGTAGAGGGACAGGGCAACTATGGCTACACCTTC
- TRBJ2-7 TRBV7-2 TRBD2 CASRLGTSGTYEQYF TGTGCCAGCAGACTAGGGACTAGCGGGACCTACGAGCAGTACTTC
- TRBJ2-2 TRBV7-9 TRBD1 CASSLGDREAGELFF TGTGCCAGCAGCTTAGGGGACAGGGAGGCCGGGGAGCTGTTTTTT
- TRBJ1-5 TRBV2 - CASSERTPGQPQHF TGTGCCAGCAGTGAAAGGACACCAGGTCAGCCCCAGCATTTT
- TRBJ2-3 TRBV7-2 TRBD2 CASSLTGLAGETQYF TGTGCCAGCAGCCTCACGGGACTAGCGGGAGAGACGCAGTATTTT
- TRBJ1-4 TRBV25-1 - CASSRQVGEKLFF TGTGCCAGCAGCAGACAGGTCGGGGAAAAACTGTTTTTT
once TRBJ2-1 TRBV7-2 - CASSSLGEGVNEQFF TGTGCCAGCAGCTCGTTAGGGGAGGGGGTTAATGAGCAGTTCTTC
few TRBJ2-7 TRBV4-3 - CASSQDQQSGPYEQYF TGCGCCAGCAGCCAAGATCAGCAATCGGGACCGTACGAGCAGTACTTC
- TRBJ2-7 TRBV7-7 - CASSLKVDSEQYF TGTGCCAGCAGCTTAAAGGTGGACAGCGAGCAGTACTTC
- TRBJ2-4 TRBV5-1 - CASSLDGRLAKNIQYF TGCGCCAGCAGCTTGGACGGACGGCTAGCCAAAAACATTCAGTACTTC
- TRBJ2-7 TRBV21-1 - CASSKGRSYEQYF TGTGCCAGCAGCAAAGGACGGTCCTACGAGCAGTACTTC
- TRBJ2-7 TRBV5-1 - CASSPQDSTYEQYF TGCGCCAGCAGCCCACAGGACAGTACCTACGAGCAGTACTTC
- TRBJ2-5 TRBV7-9 - CASSLTTGLPVAQETQYF TGTGCCAGCAGCTTAACTACCGGACTGCCTGTAGCACAAGAGACCCAGTACTTC
- TRBJ2-1 TRBV7-3 - CASSSGPQQFF TGTGCCAGCAGTTCTGGTCCGCAGCAGTTCTTC
- TRBJ2-2 TRBV5-1 - CASNQGNTGELFF TGCGCCAGCAATCAAGGGAACACCGGGGAGCTGTTTTTT
- TRBJ1-4 TRBV7-2 TRBD1 CASSSWTGPGGEKLFF TGTGCCAGCAGCTCCTGGACAGGGCCCGGGGGTGAAAAACTGTTTTTT
- TRBJ1-1 TRBV5-1 - CASSPGQKEAFF TGCGCCAGCAGCCCTGGACAGAAAGAAGCTTTCTTT
- TRBJ2-5 TRBV4-2 - CASSQGAGAQETQYF TGTGCCAGCAGCCAAGGGGCAGGGGCCCAAGAGACCCAGTACTTC
- TRBJ2-7 TRBV20-1 - CSAGGLWEQYF TGCAGTGCTGGGGGGCTTTGGGAGCAGTACTTC
- TRBJ2-3 TRBV10-3 - CAIRGLETSTDTQYF TGTGCCATCAGAGGACTTGAAACTAGCACAGATACGCAGTATTTT
- TRBJ1-1 TRBV7-2 - CASSSQFYTEAFF TGTGCCAGCAGCTCCCAGTTTTACACTGAAGCTTTCTTT
- TRBJ2-5 TRBV7-9 - CASILAGETQYF TGTGCCAGCATTCTAGCCGGAGAGACCCAGTACTTC
- TRBJ1-4 TRBV5-1 TRBD1 CASSSLGTVRLDEKLFF TGCGCCAGCAGCTCTCTAGGGACAGTAAGACTGGATGAAAAACTGTTTTTT
- TRBJ1-3 TRBV13 - CASSRFGGVVNTIYF TGTGCCAGCAGCAGATTCGGGGGCGTTGTAAACACCATATATTTT
- TRBJ2-5 TRBV12-5 - CASGREETQYF TGTGCTAGTGGCCGCGAGGAGACCCAGTACTTC
- TRBJ2-3 TRBV18 TRBD1 CASSPDRQGRAQYF TGTGCCAGCTCACCAGATAGACAGGGACGTGCGCAGTATTTT
- TRBJ2-7 TRBV7-2 - CASSRAENNEQYF TGTGCCAGCAGCAGGGCTGAGAACAACGAGCAGTACTTC
- TRBJ1-3 TRBV4-3 - CASSQELPVPIYF TGCGCCAGCAGCCAAGAACTCCCCGTGCCCATATATTTT
- TRBJ2-7 TRBV7-9 - CASSHSGIPYEQYF TGTGCCAGCAGCCACAGCGGCATCCCCTACGAGCAGTACTTC
- TRBJ2-1 TRBV7-2 TRBD2 CASSPHVAGREQFF TGTGCCAGCAGCCCCCACGTAGCGGGACGTGAGCAGTTCTTC
- TRBJ2-3 TRBV27 - CASSLSWGTASTDTQYF TGTGCCAGCAGTTTATCTTGGGGGACGGCTAGCACAGATACGCAGTATTTT
- TRBJ2-2 TRBV5-6 - CASSFSFTGKLFF TGTGCCAGCAGCTTCAGCTTTACCGGGAAGCTGTTTTTT
- TRBJ2-3 TRBV7-2 - CASSLRETDTQYF TGTGCCAGCAGCTTAAGGGAAACAGATACGCAGTATTTT
- TRBJ2-7 TRBV5-1 - CASSLEAATYEQYF TGCGCCAGCAGCTTGGAGGCAGCAACCTACGAGCAGTACTTC
- TRBJ2-1 TRBV12-5 - CASGLGYNEQFF TGTGCTAGTGGTTTGGGCTACAATGAGCAGTTCTTC
- TRBJ2-2 TRBV27 TRBD1 CASSLVGQGNTGELFF TGTGCCAGCAGTTTAGTCGGACAGGGGAACACCGGGGAGCTGTTTTTT
- TRBJ2-7 TRBV9 - CASSVGGKAYEQYF TGTGCCAGCAGCGTGGGGGGAAAGGCCTACGAGCAGTACTTC
- TRBJ2-7 TRBV4-2 - CASSRLGDSAYEQYF TGTGCCAGCAGCCGCCTCGGGGACTCAGCCTACGAGCAGTACTTC
- TRBJ2-5 TRBV7-7 - CASSSTPVTLTSQETQYF TGTGCTAGCAGCTCTACACCAGTAACCCTTACTAGTCAAGAGACCCAGTACTTC